The sequence of this TCR beta chain was determined in a study of PD-1 blockade in classical Hodgkin lymphoma. Assay: immunoSEQ multiplex PCR; the TCRdb copy retains only in-frame clones and omits some. The profile covers roughly 28,000 clones, with approximately 86% appearing a single time and less than 7.5% taken by the ten largest. In germline, CDR1 is WSHSY, CDR2 SAAADI. The CDR3 consists of 11 residues. V was pared by 8 bases and J by 3 bases, with 8 bases between. Patients all relapsed after autologous stem cell transplantation, and there was variation in brentuximab vedotin exposure. Isolated CD8+ T cells were derived from thawed PBMCs through magnetic negative selection. Complete response, partial response or progressive disease was each patient's best response.

The receptor was derived from a human donor with classical Hodgkin lymphoma. The source was CD8+ T cells from blood, collected at baseline. The J gene is TRBJ2-7, the V gene TRBV10-2; D remains unclear. Written as DNA, the CDR3 is TGCGCCAGCCTGGGTAGCTACGAGCAGTACTTC. It yields the protein CASLGSYEQYF.